The clone carrying this T cell receptor (beta chain) was seen repeatedly, ten times or more. Its target is not known. The cDNA had a unique molecular identifier and a template-switch universal primer site. TCRdb recomputed calls from the 5' RACE reads with MiXCR, one row per CDR3 protein. Here the sample spans roughly 720,000 distinct CDR3 sequences, over 15% being singletons. The record originates from a study of identical twins. The CDR3 covers 13 residues. Trimming left V 5 bases short and J 2 bases short, with 10 bases between. Study-wide findings and caveats: Out-of-frame beta sequences exhibited a weaker degree of excess twin sharing.

Another study also made use of these data, one on T cells expressing NK-cell markers. That report adds: HCMV serostatus: most of the eight sequenced donors positive, one negative. Topping the CD3+CD56-NKG2C+ fraction as well were these clonotypes, in a few donors.

Sequenced sample: PBMCs. The chain employs TRBV12-3 or TRBV12-4 and TRBJ2-7, with D perhaps given as TRBD1 or TRBD2 (5 bases each). This TCR was sampled from a young woman in good health. For the CDR3, the DNA is TGTGCCAGCAGTCCCGGGACCGCCTACGAGCAGTACTTC. This codes for CASSPGTAYEQYF.